The 28 T cell receptor beta chains given below trace back to one sample, sequenced in a study of T cells after posttransplantation cyclophosphamide. Measured with immunoSEQ multiplex PCR; TCRdb has only the in-frame clones, and not every one. The sample has under 75,000 clones, around 95% seen once. Sequenced input: PBMCs. The receptors stem from a woman in her twenties or thirties in good health and a related stem cell transplant donor.

The rearrangement joins TRBV7-8 to TRBJ2-7; 7 bases agree with TRBD1. Germline V gene sequence: CDR1 SGHVS, CDR2 FQNEAQ. Trimming at V came to 4 bases and at J to 2 bases, leaving 8 bases not matched to a gene. The CDR3 is 15 amino acids. Here the CDR3 reads CASSSGQRHTYEQYF. The CDR3 nucleotides read TGTGCCAGCAGCTCGGGACAGCGCCATACCTACGAGCAGTACTTC.

The chain uses TRBV9 and TRBJ1-1; D not certain. CDR1 and CDR2 from the germline V gene are SGDLS and YYNGEE. The CDR3 is 14 residues long. With 7 bases removed from V and 5 bases from J, the gap between germline ends came to 18 bases. CDR3 sequence: CASSVRGDGTEAFF. The CDR3 DNA sequence: TGTGCCAGCTCGGTCCGGGGAGATGGAACTGAAGCTTTCTTT.

This clone was found once. This rearrangement joins TRBV27 to TRBJ1-1, with D unresolved. V gave up 3 bases and J gave up 1 base, with 6 bases separating them. The CDR3 length is 13 residues. The germline gives CDR1 MNHEY, CDR2 SMNVEV (reference sequence). The CDR3 DNA reads TGTGCCAGCAGTTTTGCAGAGAACACTGAAGCTTTCTTT. As protein: CASSFAENTEAFF.

The chain recombines TRBV30 with TRBJ2-1; 8 positions match TRBD2. This CDR3 is 15 amino acids long. Germline V lookup: CDR1 GTSNPN, CDR2 SVGIG (reference sequence). J gave up 0 bases and V 5 bases, and 6 bases lay outside the gene matches. CDR3 protein: CAWGAGGSSYNEQFF. The CDR3 DNA reads as TGTGCCTGGGGGGCGGGGGGAAGCTCCTACAATGAGCAGTTCTTC.

The genes are TRBV5-1 and TRBJ2-3, with 9 bases matching TRBD1. Trimming cost V 7 bases and J 0 bases; bases outside gene matches: 15. Germline loops: CDR1 SGHRS, CDR2 YFSETQ. The CDR3 is 18 amino acids. The CDR3 coding sequence is TGCGCCAGCGGAACAGGGACAGGGATAGGCCCTAGCACAGATACGCAGTATTTT. It encodes CASGTGTGIGPSTDTQYF. The full variable domain, completed using reference TRBV5-1 and TRBJ2-3, is KAGVTQTPRYLIKTRGQQVTLSCSPISGHRSVSWYQQTPGQGLQFLFEYFSETQRNKGNFPGRFSGRQFSNSRSEMNVSTLELGDSALYLCASGTGTGIGPSTDTQYFGPGTRLTVL.

The CDR3 DNA reads TGTGCCAGCAGCAAAGTCGGGACAATCAAAATGAACACTGAAGCTTTCTTT. Translated: CASSKVGTIKMNTEAFF. The V and J genes are TRBV21-1 and TRBJ1-1; TRBD1 is the table's D call and was not checked against the DNA. TRBV21-1 is reported as a pseudogene. The CDR3 runs 17 residues.

The gene calls are TRBV13 and TRBJ2-1, with D perhaps matching TRBD2 (5 bases). The CDR3 has 12 amino acids. Trimming shortened V by 5 bases and J by 9 bases, and 11 bases separated the two germline ends. The germline CDR1 and CDR2 sequences are PRHDT and FYEKMQ (reference sequence). CDR3 protein: CASSHSEGEQFF. CDR3 nucleotides: TGTGCCAGCAGCCACTCCGAGGGTGAGCAGTTCTTC.

The V and J genes are TRBV4-1 and TRBJ2-5; possibly TRBD1 or TRBD2 for D (5 bases each). Germline-derived CDR1 and CDR2 are MGHRA and YSYEKL. The CDR3 spans 14 residues. V lost 3 bases, J lost 1 base, and 9 bases lay in between. The CDR3 nucleotides are TGCGCCAGCAGCCAGTCGGGGCTCCAAGAGACCCAGTACTTC. It is translated as CASSQSGLQETQYF.

The CDR3 loop reads CASSSGQPNTEAFF. CDR3 coding DNA: TGCGCCAGCAGCTCGGGACAGCCTAACACTGAAGCTTTCTTT. The chain joins TRBV5-1 to TRBJ1-1, with 7 bases aligning to TRBD1. CDR1 is SGHRS, CDR2 YFSETQ, per germline. The CDR3 has 14 amino acids. Trimming removed 3 bases from V and 2 bases from J; junction bases left unmatched: 4.

The table lists this clone with a few counts. The chain uses TRBV10-1 and TRBJ1-1; D perhaps matches TRBD1 (6 bases). The CDR3 totals 12 residues. Germline V CDR1 and CDR2: WNHNN, SYGVQD (reference sequence). V was clipped by 7 bases and J by 4 bases, with 10 bases between them. DNA of the CDR3: TGCGCCAGCAACAGGGACGGCACTGAAGCTTTCTTT. Translation: CASNRDGTEAFF.

J is TRBJ1-1 and V is TRBV4-3; D remains ambiguous. V was shortened by 4 bases and J by 1 base, with 13 bases between the two germline ends. The CDR3 totals 15 residues. Germline V gene lookup returns CDR1 LGHNA and CDR2 YSLEER. The CDR3 DNA reads as TGCGCCAGCAGCCTCTCTCGGGCGCGGAACACTGAAGCTTTCTTT. This codes for CASSLSRARNTEAFF.

This chain links TRBV11-2 with TRBJ1-3; D is ambiguous. Germline loops: CDR1 SGHAT, CDR2 FQNNGV. V lost 2 bases, J lost 2 bases, and 13 bases lay in between. The CDR3 runs 16 residues. The CDR3 reads CASSLTQPGAGNTIYF. CDR3 sequence (DNA): TGTGCCAGCAGCTTAACCCAGCCTGGAGCTGGAAACACCATATATTTT.

The CDR3 spells CASSIWGDPGELFF. CDR3 DNA: TGTGCCAGTAGTATATGGGGAGATCCCGGGGAGCTGTTTTTT. The chain has TRBV19 and TRBJ2-2; the D gene is possibly TRBD2 (5 bases). Trimming took off 2 bases at V and 6 bases at J, with 10 bases between the two ends. The V gene's germline CDR1 is LNHDA and CDR2 SQIVND (reference sequence). This CDR3 contains 14 residues.

CDR3 sequence: CASSMGWLTATNEKLFF. Written as DNA, the CDR3 is TGTGCCAGTAGTATGGGTTGGTTGACTGCAACTAATGAAAAACTGTTTTTT. The rearrangement uses TRBV19 and TRBJ1-4; D ambiguous. V was trimmed by 3 bases and J by 0 bases, leaving 14 bases between them. CDR1 and CDR2 (germline): LNHDA, SQIVND (reference sequence). CDR3 length: 17 amino acids.

Only a few counts were recorded for this clone. V gene TRBV27 combines with J gene TRBJ2-7, with TRBD1 matching over 7 bases. Germline lookup yields CDR1 MNHEY and CDR2 SMNVEV (reference sequence). With V trimmed by 5 bases and J by 7 bases, 14 bases remained unmatched. This CDR3 comprises 15 residues. Written as DNA, the CDR3 is TGTGCCAGCAGTCCATTGGACAGGCTTTTTGGAGAGCAGTACTTC. Translation gives CASSPLDRLFGEQYF.

The CDR3 coding sequence is TGTGCCAGCAGTTACAGCGCCACCATTTATGGCTACACCTTC. As protein: CASSYSATIYGYTF. This chain uses TRBV28 with TRBJ1-2; D not resolved. In germline, CDR1 is MDHEN, CDR2 SYDVKM. The V gene lost 4 bases and the J gene lost 5 bases, with 14 bases spanning the gap. The CDR3 has 14 amino acids.

The chain employs TRBV11-1 and TRBJ1-6; D uncertain. V was pared by 1 base and J by 10 bases, with 17 bases between. Germline lookup yields CDR1 SGHAT and CDR2 FQDESV (reference sequence). This CDR3 has 16 amino acids. The CDR3 nucleotides read TGTGCCAGCAGCTTAGATTGGGGAAATTCCGGCTCACCCCTCCACTTT. It specifies CASSLDWGNSGSPLHF. Combining the CDR3 with reference TRBV11-1 and TRBJ1-6 gives the whole variable domain EAEVAQSPRYKITEKSQAVAFWCDPISGHATLYWYRQILGQGPELLVQFQDESVVDDSQLPKDRFSAERLKGVDSTLKIQPAELGDSAMYLCASSLDWGNSGSPLHFGNGTRLTVT.

The genes are TRBV30 and TRBJ2-3; D may be TRBD1 (6 bases). The CDR3 totals 13 residues. Trimming took off 4 bases at V and 1 base at J, with 9 bases between the two ends. Germline V gene lookup returns CDR1 GTSNPN and CDR2 SVGIG (reference sequence). CDR3 sequence: CAWNPGGTDTQYF. The CDR3 nucleotides are TGTGCCTGGAACCCAGGGGGCACAGATACGCAGTATTTT.

V usage is TRBV5-6 and J usage is TRBJ2-1, with TRBD1 identical over 9 bases. Trimming took 0 bases from V and 8 from J; bases not matched to a gene: 6. The CDR3 runs 15 residues. The germline V gene encodes CDR1 SGHDT and CDR2 YYEEEE. The CDR3 DNA reads as TGTGCCAGCAGCTTGGAGGGGACAGGGCTCCATGAGCAGTTCTTC. This translates into CASSLEGTGLHEQFF.

This chain joins TRBV9 and TRBJ1-1, with D maybe TRBD1 (5 bases). In germline, CDR1 is SGDLS, CDR2 YYNGEE. The V and J ends lost 3 bases and 5 bases respectively, with 20 bases between them. CDR3 length equals 16 residues. CDR3 protein: CASSAYEDSPVTEAFF. Here the CDR3 DNA reads TGTGCCAGCAGCGCCTACGAAGACAGCCCGGTAACTGAAGCTTTCTTT.

This clone was detected a few times. In nucleotides, the CDR3 is TGTGCCAGCAGCTTGACCTACAATGAGCAGTTCTTC. Translated: CASSLTYNEQFF. V usage is TRBV7-2 and J usage is TRBJ2-1; D gene ambiguous. The length of the CDR3 is 12 residues. Looked up from germline, CDR1 is SGHTA and CDR2 is FQGNSA. V lost 3 bases, J lost 2 bases, and 2 bases lay in between.

This rearrangement joins TRBV18 to TRBJ2-5, with D tentatively TRBD1 (6 bases). Per germline, CDR1 KGHSH and CDR2 LQKENI. The CDR3 length is 15 residues. The germline V and J ends were trimmed by 5 bases and 1 base, with 14 bases remaining between them. Here the CDR3 reads CASSENRDIQETQYF. DNA for the CDR3: TGTGCCAGCTCAGAAAACCGGGACATCCAAGAGACCCAGTACTTC. Full variable domain (missing parts from reference TRBV18 and TRBJ2-5): NAGVMQNPRHLVRRRGQEARLRCSPMKGHSHVYWYRQLPEEGLKFMVYLQKENIIDESGMPKERFSAEFPKEGPSILRIQQVVRGDSAAYFCASSENRDIQETQYFGPGTRLLVL.

The chain joins TRBV30 to TRBJ1-2; tentative D call: TRBD1 (6 bases). CDR1 is GTSNPN and CDR2 is SVGIG in the germline V gene (reference sequence). The germline V and J ends were trimmed by 0 bases and 8 bases, with 16 bases remaining between them. The CDR3 has 14 residues. The CDR3 DNA sequence: TGTGCCTGGAGTGTTTATTCGGCAGGGGCAGGCTACACCTTC. It encodes CAWSVYSAGAGYTF.

Only a few counts were recorded for this clone. The V call is TRBV19, the J call TRBJ1-1, with a tentative D call TRBD1 (5 bases). The V gene lost 7 bases and the J gene lost 9 bases, with 18 bases spanning the gap. The CDR3 runs to 13 residues. From germline, CDR1 is LNHDA and CDR2 SQIVND (reference sequence). The CDR3 nucleotides are TGTGCCAGTACTAAAGTGGGGACGACTCAAGCTTTCTTT. Protein sequence: CASTKVGTTQAFF.

V is TRBV4-2 and J is TRBJ2-1, with 9 bases that match TRBD2. CDR3 length: 16 amino acids. The germline V gene has CDR1 LGHNA and CDR2 YNFKEQ. V lost 2 bases, J lost 3 bases, and 5 bases stayed unmatched. The DNA of the CDR3 is TGTGCCAGCAGCCAACCAGCGGGGGGCCTCTACAATGAGCAGTTCTTC. This codes for CASSQPAGGLYNEQFF.

The V gene is TRBV7-8, the J gene TRBJ1-5; possibly TRBD1 for D (5 bases). V shed 2 bases and J shed 2 bases, with 13 bases lying between them. Germline CDR1 is SGHVS and CDR2 is FQNEAQ. The CDR3 extends over 16 amino acids. The CDR3, as DNA: TGTGCCAGCAGCTTAAGGGGCAGTAGGGGCAATCAGCCCCAGCATTTT. Translation gives CASSLRGSRGNQPQHF.

This sequence joins TRBV9 and TRBJ1-1; D unresolved. Germline V gives CDR1 SGDLS, CDR2 YYNGEE. The CDR3 consists of 13 residues. V was trimmed by 2 bases and J by 1 base, leaving 6 bases between them. The CDR3 is CASSVTANTEAFF. Written as DNA, the CDR3 is TGTGCCAGCAGCGTCACAGCGAACACTGAAGCTTTCTTT.

The genes are TRBV7-3 and TRBJ1-1; TRBD1 agrees at 9 bases. After removal of 6 bases from V and 10 bases from J, the junction contained 6 bases not matched to a gene. Looked up from germline, CDR1 is SGHTA and CDR2 is FQGTGA. The CDR3 is 12 residues long. The CDR3 DNA follows: TGTGCCAGCAGATCGACAGGGGGGCGAGCTTTCTTT. Protein: CASRSTGGRAFF. Complete variable domain (other parts from reference TRBV7-3 and TRBJ1-1): GAGVSQTPSNKVTEKGKYVELRCDPISGHTALYWYRQSLGQGPEFLIYFQGTGAADDSGLPNDRFFAVRPEGSVSTLKIQRTERGDSAVYLCASRSTGGRAFFGQGTRLTVV.